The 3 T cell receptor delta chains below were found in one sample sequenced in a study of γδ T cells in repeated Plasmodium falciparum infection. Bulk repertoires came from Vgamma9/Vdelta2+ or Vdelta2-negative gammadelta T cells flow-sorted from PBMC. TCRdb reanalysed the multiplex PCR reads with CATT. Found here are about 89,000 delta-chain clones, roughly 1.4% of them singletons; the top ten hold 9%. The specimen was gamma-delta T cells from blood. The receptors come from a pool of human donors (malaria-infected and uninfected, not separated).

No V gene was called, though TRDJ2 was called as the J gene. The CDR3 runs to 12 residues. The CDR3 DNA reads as TGCGCGGGCGTGAACATCACAGCACAACTCTTCTTT. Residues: CAGVNITAQLFF.

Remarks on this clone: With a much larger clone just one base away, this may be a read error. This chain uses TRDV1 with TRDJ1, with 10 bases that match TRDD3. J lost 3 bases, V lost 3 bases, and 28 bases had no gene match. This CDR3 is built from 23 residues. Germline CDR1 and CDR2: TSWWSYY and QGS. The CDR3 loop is CALGEIRPQTFPVLGDIPDKLIF. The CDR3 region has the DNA TGTGCTCTTGGGGAGATAAGGCCTCAAACTTTCCCCGTGCTGGGGGATATTCCCGATAAACTCATCTTT.

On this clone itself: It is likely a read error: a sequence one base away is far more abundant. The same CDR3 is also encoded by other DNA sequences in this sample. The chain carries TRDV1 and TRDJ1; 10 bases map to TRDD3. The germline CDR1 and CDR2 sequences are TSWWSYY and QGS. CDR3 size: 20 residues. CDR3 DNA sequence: TGTGCTCTTGGGGACCAAATTTTCTACGGGGGATACGCAGGGACCGATAAACTCATCTTC. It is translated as CALGDQIFYGGYAGTDKLIF.